These 19 T cell receptor beta chains were sequenced from one sample in a study of cytomegalovirus exposure and HLA in healthy donors. This PCR relied on a set of 60 Vbeta primers and 13 Jbeta primers. Profiling relied on immunoSEQ multiplex PCR, and the TCRdb table lists in-frame clones only, not all of them. The sample lists roughly 110,000 clones, around three quarters seen once, with over 9.5% in the top ten. The sequenced material came from PBMCs. All receptors come from a man in his forties in good health and CMV-seropositive.

The rearrangement joins TRBV6-5 to TRBJ1-1, with 8 bases fitting TRBD1. From germline, CDR1 is MNHEY and CDR2 SVGAGI. The CDR3 is 14 amino acids. After removal of 5 bases from V and 0 bases from J, the junction contained 2 bases not matched to a gene. The CDR3 nucleotides read TGTGCCAGCAGTCGGGACAGGATGAACACTGAAGCTTTCTTT. Translated: CASSRDRMNTEAFF.

The rearrangement joins TRBV7-9 to TRBJ2-5; D is undetermined. This CDR3 region has 12 residues. The V end lost 2 bases, the J end lost 5 bases, and 6 bases lay between the germline ends. Looked up from germline, CDR1 is SEHNR and CDR2 is FQNEAQ (reference sequence). CDR3 nucleotide sequence: TGTGCCAGCAGCTTAACTGCGGAGACCCAGTACTTC. Amino acids: CASSLTAETQYF. Using reference TRBV7-9 and TRBJ2-5 for the parts outside the CDR3, the full variable domain is DTGVSQNPRHKITKRGQNVTFRCDPISEHNRLYWYRQTLGQGPEFLTYFQNEAQLEKSRLLSDRFSAERPKGSFSTLEIQRTEQGDSAMYLCASSLTAETQYFGPGTRLLVL.

The chain employs TRBV7-2 and TRBJ1-4; the D gene is possibly TRBD1 (5 bases). Trimming removed 1 base from V and 8 bases from J, with 14 bases in between. There are 15 residues in the CDR3. Germline V gene data show CDR1 as SGHTA and CDR2 as FQGNSA. DNA for the CDR3: TGTGCCAGCAGCTTAGATGGGGCCCGCTCCGAAAAACTGTTTTTT. Translation gives CASSLDGARSEKLFF.

V gene TRBV6-5 combines with J gene TRBJ2-3; 7 positions agree with TRBD2. Looked up from germline, CDR1 is MNHEY and CDR2 is SVGAGI. This CDR3 region has 15 residues. With 5 bases clipped from V and 0 bases from J, the junction kept 5 bases outside the gene matches. The CDR3 bases are TGTGCCAGCAGTCGACTAGCTTCTAGCACAGATACGCAGTATTTT. This sequence encodes CASSRLASSTDTQYF.

This chain uses TRBV13 with TRBJ1-6; the D gene is possibly TRBD1 (5 bases). Germline CDR1 PRHDT, CDR2 FYEKMQ (reference sequence). This CDR3 region has 19 residues. The V and J ends lost 6 bases and 0 bases respectively, with 21 bases between them. The CDR3 DNA sequence: TGTGCCAGCAGTTTTCAGGGTCCCCGAGAGTTCTCCTATAATTCACCCCTCCACTTT. This codes for CASSFQGPREFSYNSPLHF.

This chain links TRBV2 with TRBJ1-3; no definite D call. Germline V gene lookup returns CDR1 SNHLY and CDR2 FYNNEI. CDR3 length equals 14 residues. Trimming shortened V by 2 bases and J by 9 bases, and 14 bases separated the two germline ends. The CDR3 DNA reads as TGTGCCAGCAGTGAAAATCGTGCAGGAGGCACCATATATTTT. It translates to CASSENRAGGTIYF.

The V and J genes are TRBV6-5 and TRBJ1-2, with 9 positions matching TRBD1. The length of the CDR3 is 15 residues. In germline, CDR1 is MNHEY, CDR2 SVGAGI. The junction had 1 base not matched to a gene; V was cut back by 2 bases and J by 0 bases. CDR3 loop: CASSYTGGANYGYTF. The CDR3 DNA sequence: TGTGCCAGCAGTTACACAGGGGGCGCTAACTATGGCTACACCTTC.

This clone occurred a few times. This chain links TRBV11-3 with TRBJ2-3; 8 nucleotides match TRBD1. The CDR3 sequence is 12 residues long. V lost 5 bases, J lost 13 bases, and 8 bases stayed unmatched. Germline V lookup: CDR1 SGHNT, CDR2 YENEEA. CDR3 sequence (DNA): TGTGCCAGCAGCGGTCGGGACAGGAGGGAGTATTTT. This sequence encodes CASSGRDRREYF.

V usage is TRBV4-1 and J usage is TRBJ1-3; TRBD1 matches 8 bases. The germline gives CDR1 MGHRA, CDR2 YSYEKL. Germline trimming cut 1 base from V and 8 bases from J; bases unmatched to any gene: 7. This CDR3 spans 15 amino acids. CDR3 sequence reads: CASSQGTGGLDTIYF. The CDR3 nucleotides are TGCGCCAGCAGCCAAGGAACAGGGGGATTGGACACCATATATTTT.

The chain carries TRBV5-1 and TRBJ1-2, with 8 bases that match TRBD1. Looked up from germline, CDR1 is SGHRS and CDR2 is YFSETQ. The J segment lost 8 bases and the V segment lost 4 bases, leaving 10 bases of the junction unmatched. The CDR3 extends over 14 amino acids. The CDR3 here is CASSDSPDREGYTF. CDR3 in DNA: TGCGCCAGCAGCGACTCCCCGGACAGGGAAGGCTACACCTTC.

A few counts support this clone. The chain joins TRBV6-5 to TRBJ1-5; 9 bases align to TRBD1. This CDR3 is 15 amino acids long. Losses at the gene ends were 8 bases for V and 3 bases for J; bases not matched to a gene: 8. Germline V gene data show CDR1 as MNHEY and CDR2 as SVGAGI. CDR3 bases: TGTGCCAGCTTTACGACAGGGGGGAACAATCAGCCCCAGCATTTT. Its translation: CASFTTGGNNQPQHF.

The rearrangement joins TRBV11-2 to TRBJ2-7; 7 nucleotides match TRBD2. CDR3 size: 12 residues. V gave up 5 bases and J gave up 2 bases; unmatched junction bases: 0. CDR1 SGHAT and CDR2 FQNNGV come from the germline V gene. CDR3 loop: CASSRGAYEQYF. DNA of the CDR3: TGTGCCAGCAGCCGGGGGGCCTACGAGCAGTACTTC.

The V and J genes are TRBV6-6 and TRBJ2-3, with D possibly TRBD1 on 6 matching bases. Germline V lookup: CDR1 MNHNY, CDR2 SVGAGI (reference sequence). The CDR3 length is 14 residues. Trimming removed 4 bases at V and 1 base at J, with 9 bases between. The CDR3 loop is CASSSRQGTDTQYF. As DNA, the CDR3 is TGTGCCAGCAGTTCGCGACAGGGCACAGATACGCAGTATTTT.

This clone was seen a handful of times. A junction boundary mismatches the germline segment, possibly from a read error. The rearrangement links TRBV7-9 to TRBJ2-7, with a possible D match to TRBD2 (5 bases). This CDR3 comprises 15 residues. The germline gives CDR1 SEHNR, CDR2 FQNEAQ (reference sequence). In DNA form, the CDR3 reads TGCGCCAGCAGCCAAGATATCCGGGGTTCTGACGAGCAGTACTTC. Residues: CASSQDIRGSDEQYF.

The chain carries TRBV29-1 and TRBJ2-3; 9 positions agree with TRBD1. V dropped 4 bases and J dropped 14; count of bases not matched to a gene: 4. The CDR3 is made up of 10 amino acids. From germline, CDR1 is SQVTM and CDR2 ANQGSEA. The CDR3 sequence is CSVAGTGRYF. In DNA form, the CDR3 reads TGCAGCGTTGCTGGGACAGGGAGGTATTTT.

CDR3 DNA sequence: TGTGCCAGCTCACAGACAGGGCTCGGGTTGAACACTGAAGCTTTCTTT. Its translation: CASSQTGLGLNTEAFF. The rearrangement joins TRBV18 to TRBJ1-1, with 7 bases that match TRBD1. The CDR3 extends over 16 amino acids. Germline lookup yields CDR1 KGHSH and CDR2 LQKENI. V gave up 4 bases and J gave up 0 bases; unmatched junction bases: 8. The complete variable domain, with remaining parts taken from reference TRBV18 and TRBJ1-1, reads NAGVMQNPRHLVRRRGQEARLRCSPMKGHSHVYWYRQLPEEGLKFMVYLQKENIIDESGMPKERFSAEFPKEGPSILRIQQVVRGDSAAYFCASSQTGLGLNTEAFFGQGTRLTVV.

J is TRBJ1-4 and V is TRBV4-1; D is ambiguous. V gave up 1 base and J gave up 7 bases, with 10 bases separating them. CDR1 is MGHRA and CDR2 is YSYEKL in the germline V gene. The CDR3 runs to 14 residues. The CDR3 DNA reads TGCGCCAGCAGCCAAGGCACAACAGCTGAAAAACTGTTTTTT. This codes for CASSQGTTAEKLFF.

For the CDR3, the DNA is TGTGCCAGCATCGCTGATTCGGACAGGGGAGGCAACGAGCAGTACTTC. Its protein is CASIADSDRGGNEQYF. This rearrangement joins TRBV7-8 to TRBJ2-5, with TRBD1 matching 9 bases. The J call may be faulty, since TRBJ2-7 better matches the DNA end. The V gene's germline CDR1 is SGHVS and CDR2 FQNEAQ. This CDR3 is 16 amino acids long.

This clone was counted only a few times. The chain couples TRBV6-5 to TRBJ1-4; the D is unclear. CDR1 and CDR2 (germline): MNHEY, SVGAGI. The ends were cut back, 6 bases at V and 0 bases at J, with 5 bases in the middle. CDR3 length equals 13 residues. The CDR3 loop reads CASRTSTNEKLFF. In nucleotides, the CDR3 is TGTGCCAGCAGGACATCAACTAATGAAAAACTGTTTTTT.